The text below deals with one T cell receptor beta chain. This sample is part of a study of blood T cell repertoires in COVID-19. Study context: Researchers got acute and convalescent COVID-19 samples from the United States, Italy and Spain. From T cells, B-cell-depleted T cells, or PBMCs came the material, which was cDNA or gDNA.

The CDR3 is 12 amino acids. V lost 11 bases, J lost 2 bases, and 10 bases lay in between. Original analysis: It was from reference gene primer amplification that nucleated cell counts were estimated. Assay used: immunoSEQ multiplex PCR; TCRdb lists only in-frame clones, some missing. The V and J calls and clone size were taken over from that table, and D and trimming were inferred from the DNA. The table has more than 25,000 clones, around 63% seen once. The chain has TRBV12-3 or TRBV12-4 and TRBJ1-3; D is possibly TRBD1 (6 bases). The source material was peripheral blood. The clonotype originates from a human donor in a cohort sampled during active COVID-19. The CDR3 DNA sequence: TGTGCCTACAGGGACACTGGAAACACCATATATTTT. Translating it yields CAYRDTGNTIYF.